This T cell receptor beta chain was profiled in a study of T-cell memory formation after mild COVID-19. Background on the study: The two donors had largely donor-specific TCR clusters. Notes on the study in general: Pre-infection memory contained some responding clones, which suggested that cross-reactive memory had joined. There was no confirmation that second-wave clones peaking on day 37 were SARS-CoV-2 specific.

This clonotype was observed a handful of times. Its antigen is not identified. The V gene lost 6 bases and the J gene lost 7 bases, with 13 bases spanning the gap. Germline assignment: CDR1 SGHTA and CDR2 FQGNSA. The CDR3 sequence is 13 residues long. MiXCR was run by TCRdb on the 5' RACE reads, yielding one entry per CDR3 protein. The sample holds 250,000 or so distinct CDR3 sequences; 18% are singletons and the top ten take 23%. The origin of this receptor is a man between 18 and 35 years old who had mild COVID-19 (a few samples of this study predate the infection). Cell type and time point are not known. The chain uses TRBV7-2 and TRBJ1-5, with a possible D match to TRBD1 (6 bases). Source material: PBMCs or a T cell subset sorted from them (not recorded which). CDR3 bases: TGTGCCAGCAGTCTCACAGGGTTCCAGCCCCAGCATTTT. It codes for CASSLTGFQPQHF.